The 21 T cell receptor beta chains below all came from one sample that was sequenced in a study of blood T cell repertoires in COVID-19. Only in-frame clones appear in the TCRdb table, and some are missing; sequencing was by immunoSEQ multiplex PCR. The table includes some 40,000 clones, roughly 80% detected once. Sequencing was carried out using peripheral blood. Every receptor here comes from a man in his fifties or sixties in a cohort sampled during active COVID-19.

The V gene is TRBV25-1, the J gene TRBJ1-5; tentatively, D is TRBD1 (5 bases). Germline V gene sequence: CDR1 MGHDK, CDR2 SYGVNS. There are 13 residues in the CDR3. Trimming took 5 bases from V and 4 from J, leaving 9 bases between them. The CDR3 region has the DNA TGTGCCAGCAGTTACGGGGGTAATCAGCCCCAGCATTTT. It is translated as CASSYGGNQPQHF.

CDR3 in DNA: TGTGCCAGCAGCTTACTGGGGCGCGAAGGTGAAAAACTGTTTTTT. Translated: CASSLLGREGEKLFF. The chain joins TRBV11-3 to TRBJ1-4; TRBD1 is a possible D gene (5 bases). V dropped 2 bases and J dropped 7 bases, with 14 bases sitting between them. Germline assignment: CDR1 SGHNT and CDR2 YENEEA. There are 15 residues in the CDR3.

The rearrangement joins TRBV10-3 to TRBJ1-1; 12 nucleotides line up with TRBD1. The ends lost 6 bases at V and 3 bases at J; junction bases unmatched: 5. CDR1 is ENHRY and CDR2 is SYGVKD in the germline V gene. CDR3 length equals 15 residues. CDR3 nucleotide sequence: TGTGCCATCAGGGGGACAGGGGGCATGGACACTGAAGCTTTCTTT. Its translation is CAIRGTGGMDTEAFF.

The chain links TRBV28 to TRBJ2-1, with 7 positions matching TRBD1. The CDR3 has 14 residues. V shed 4 bases and J 2 bases; nucleotides not matched to a gene: 2. The germline V gene encodes CDR1 MDHEN and CDR2 SYDVKM. DNA for the CDR3: TGTGCCAGCAGTTACGGGACAGCCTACAATGAGCAGTTCTTC. Translating it yields CASSYGTAYNEQFF.

The rearrangement joins TRBV11-3 to TRBJ2-7; 9 nucleotides line up with TRBD1. With 7 bases clipped from V and 4 bases from J, the junction kept 5 bases outside the gene matches. The CDR3 is 13 residues long. Germline loops: CDR1 SGHNT, CDR2 YENEEA. Written as DNA, the CDR3 is TGTGCCAGCATGCAGGGACAGGGATACGAGCAGTACTTC. This encodes CASMQGQGYEQYF.

The chain uses TRBV7-9 and TRBJ2-7; 10 bases agree with TRBD1. The germline CDR1 and CDR2 sequences are SEHNR and FQNEAQ (reference sequence). The CDR3 runs to 14 residues. Trimming took 6 bases from V and 3 from J; bases not matched to a gene: 5. The CDR3 coding sequence is TGTGCCAGCAGTAGGACAGGGGGTCGCTACGAGCAGTACTTC. This encodes CASSRTGGRYEQYF.

The V and J genes are TRBV3-1 (or the pseudogene TRBV3-2) and TRBJ1-1; D remains ambiguous. The CDR3 length is 13 residues. Germline CDR1 is LGHDT and CDR2 is YNNKEL (reference sequence). The V end lost 4 bases, the J end lost 1 base, and 7 bases lay between the germline ends. The CDR3 region is CASSRRGNTEAFF. In nucleotides, the CDR3 is TGTGCCAGCAGCCGCCGAGGGAACACTGAAGCTTTCTTT.

Notes on this clone: Different DNA sequences within this sample yield the same CDR3. The genes are TRBV19 and TRBJ2-7, with D tentatively TRBD2 (6 bases). Germline CDR1 and CDR2: LNHDA and SQIVND (reference sequence). Trimming removed 2 bases at V and 3 bases at J, with 8 bases between. This CDR3 spans 13 amino acids. The CDR3 protein is CASSILGGYEQYF. For the CDR3, the DNA is TGTGCCAGTAGTATATTGGGGGGCTACGAGCAGTACTTC.

The CDR3 loop is CASSEGQVSTNEKLFF. The CDR3 nucleotides read TGTGCCAGCAGCGAGGGACAGGTCTCAACTAATGAAAAACTGTTTTTT. This sequence joins TRBV5-4 and TRBJ1-4, with 8 bases that match TRBD1. J was trimmed by 0 bases and V by 4 bases; bases with no gene match: 5. The CDR3 contains 16 residues. Germline lookup yields CDR1 SGHNT and CDR2 YYREEE (reference sequence).

A remark on this clone: One end of the junction varies from germline; a read error may be responsible. The genes are TRBV3-1 (or the pseudogene TRBV3-2) and TRBJ2-7; no clear D gene. Per the germline V gene, CDR1 is LGHDT and CDR2 is YNNKEL (reference sequence). CDR3 length: 12 amino acids. The CDR3 nucleotides read TGTGCCAGCAGCCAAGGAGTCGGTCGGGTCGACTTC. Translation gives CASSQGVGRVDF.

J is TRBJ2-7 and V is TRBV6-2 or TRBV6-3; 10 nucleotides line up with TRBD1. This CDR3 comprises 16 residues. The germline CDR1 and CDR2 sequences are MNHEY and SVGEGT. The V gene end was trimmed by 5 bases and the J gene end by 4 bases; junction bases not matched to a gene: 11. The CDR3 loop is CASSGRDRGPPYEQYF. As DNA, the CDR3 is TGTGCCAGCAGTGGGAGGGACAGGGGACCGCCTTACGAGCAGTACTTC.

The chain uses TRBV19 and TRBJ1-5, with TRBD1 matching over 9 bases. The junction had 10 bases not matched to a gene; V was cut back by 7 bases and J by 3 bases. CDR1 and CDR2 from the germline V gene are LNHDA and SQIVND (reference sequence). The CDR3 is 16 residues long. CDR3: CASTPRGQGDNQPQHF. In DNA, the CDR3 is TGTGCCAGTACCCCACGGGGACAGGGTGACAATCAGCCCCAGCATTTT.

This rearrangement joins TRBV7-8 to TRBJ2-2; D might be TRBD1 (6 bases). The CDR3 consists of 14 residues. The ends were cut back, 6 bases at V and 2 bases at J, with 10 bases in the middle. CDR1 is SGHVS and CDR2 is FQNEAQ in the germline V gene. Here the CDR3 reads CASRIQGNTGELFF. The DNA of the CDR3 is TGTGCCAGCAGGATACAGGGAAACACCGGGGAGCTGTTTTTT. Combining the CDR3 with reference TRBV7-8 and TRBJ2-2 gives the whole variable domain GAGVSQSPRYKVAKRGQDVALRCDPISGHVSLFWYQQALGQGPEFLTYFQNEAQLDKSGLPSDRFFAERPEGSVSTLKIQRTQQEDSAVYLCASRIQGNTGELFFGEGSRLTVL.

The rearrangement uses TRBV21-1 and TRBJ1-1; the table calls TRBD1, which could not be checked here. TRBV21-1 is listed as a pseudogene. The CDR3 consists of 14 residues. The CDR3 here is CAMPRQGENTEAFF. CDR3 DNA: TGTGCCATGCCAAGACAGGGAGAGAACACTGAAGCTTTCTTT.

The chain joins TRBV6-5 to TRBJ2-7, with D possibly being TRBD1 (5 bases). V dropped 2 bases and J dropped 5 bases, with 13 bases sitting between them. The CDR3 extends over 14 amino acids. Per the germline V gene, CDR1 is MNHEY and CDR2 is SVGAGI. CDR3 loop: CASSYRRAGDEQYF. The CDR3 nucleotides are TGTGCCAGCAGTTACCGCAGGGCTGGCGACGAGCAGTACTTC.

This clone was counted a few times. This chain links TRBV28 with TRBJ2-2; TRBD2 matches at 7 bases. V gave up 6 bases and J gave up 3 bases; unmatched junction bases: 7. Germline V gene sequence: CDR1 MDHEN, CDR2 SYDVKM. The CDR3 length is 15 residues. The CDR3 DNA reads TGTGCCAGCAGCGCCGGGGGGTTGGACACCGGGGAGCTGTTTTTT. Translated, it gives CASSAGGLDTGELFF.

The rearrangement links TRBV28 to TRBJ1-2; 7 nucleotides agree with TRBD1. The CDR3 is made up of 15 amino acids. Germline lookup yields CDR1 MDHEN and CDR2 SYDVKM. The junction had 7 bases not matched to a gene; V was cut back by 2 bases and J by 4 bases. This CDR3 reads CASSLAYRGGYGYTF. Written as DNA, the CDR3 is TGTGCCAGCAGTTTAGCGTACAGGGGCGGCTATGGCTACACCTTC.

The chain combines TRBV7-2 with TRBJ1-5, with D possibly matching TRBD1 (5 bases). Between the trimmed V and J ends, which lost 4 bases and 3 bases, there was a span of 16 bases. This CDR3 comprises 16 residues. The germline V gene encodes CDR1 SGHTA and CDR2 FQGNSA. DNA of the CDR3: TGTGCCAGCAGCTCTAACGCGGGACTACTCAATCAGCCCCAGCATTTT. This sequence encodes CASSSNAGLLNQPQHF. The whole variable domain, filled in from reference TRBV7-2 and TRBJ1-5, reads GAGVSQSPSNKVTEKGKDVELRCDPISGHTALYWYRQSLGQGLEFLIYFQGNSAPDKSGLPSDRFSAERTGGSVSTLTIQRTQQEDSAVYLCASSSNAGLLNQPQHFGDGTRLSIL.

This rearrangement joins TRBV2 to TRBJ2-5; a weak D match, TRBD2 (5 bases). Germline CDR1 reads SNHLY; CDR2 reads FYNNEI. The V end was cut by 5 bases, the J end by 4 bases, with 23 bases between. The CDR3 sequence is 17 residues long. The CDR3 DNA sequence: TGTGCCAGCAGTCCCGTAGCGACTCCCCTAGAGGGAGAGACCCAGTACTTC. Protein product: CASSPVATPLEGETQYF.

The chain links TRBV7-2 to TRBJ1-5; 9 bases are a match to TRBD1. Germline lookup yields CDR1 SGHTA and CDR2 FQGNSA. The CDR3 extends over 14 amino acids. Unmatched junction bases numbered 3, after V lost 3 bases and J lost 6 bases. The CDR3 loop is CASSLGQGGQPQHF. The CDR3 nucleotides read TGTGCCAGCAGCTTGGGACAGGGTGGTCAGCCCCAGCATTTT.

The rearrangement links TRBV18 to TRBJ1-5; 8 bases are a match to TRBD1. The CDR3 extends over 17 amino acids. From germline, CDR1 is KGHSH and CDR2 LQKENI. J gave up 2 bases and V 6 bases, and 12 bases lay outside the gene matches. In DNA, the CDR3 is TGTGCCAGCTCCTCCCAACACGGGACAGGACGCAATCAGCCCCAGCATTTT. Translating it yields CASSSQHGTGRNQPQHF.